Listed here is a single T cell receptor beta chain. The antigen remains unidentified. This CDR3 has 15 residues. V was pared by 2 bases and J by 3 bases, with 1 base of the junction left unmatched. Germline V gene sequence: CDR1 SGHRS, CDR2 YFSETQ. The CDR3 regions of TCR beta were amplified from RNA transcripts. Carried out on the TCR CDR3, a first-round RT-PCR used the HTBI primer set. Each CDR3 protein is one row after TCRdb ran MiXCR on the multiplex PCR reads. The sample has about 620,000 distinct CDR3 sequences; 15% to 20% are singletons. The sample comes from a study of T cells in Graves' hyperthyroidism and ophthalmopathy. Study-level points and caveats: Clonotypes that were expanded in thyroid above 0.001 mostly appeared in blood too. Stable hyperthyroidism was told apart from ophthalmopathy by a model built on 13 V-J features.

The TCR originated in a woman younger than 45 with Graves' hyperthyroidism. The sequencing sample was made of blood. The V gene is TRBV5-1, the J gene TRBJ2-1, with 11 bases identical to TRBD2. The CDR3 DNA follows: TGCGCCAGCAGCTTTAGCGGGAGGGACTACAATGAGCAGTTCTTC. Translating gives CASSFSGRDYNEQFF.